The clone carrying this T cell receptor beta chain was picked up many times. The antigen remains undetermined. This sample is part of a study of T-cell memory formation after mild COVID-19. Trimming pared 0 bases from V and 1 base from J, leaving 16 bases between. This CDR3 is built from 17 residues. Germline V gene lookup returns CDR1 SGHDN and CDR2 FVKESK. General study points: Contracting clones from day 15 to 85 had balanced CD4/CD8; later expanders favoured CD4+. Shrinking CD4+ clones were chiefly CM and EM; CD8+ ones were chiefly EMRA.

One entry per CDR3 protein, called by TCRdb with MiXCR from the 5' RACE reads. The sample includes over 150,000 distinct CDR3 sequences, around a sixth of them seen just once. V gene TRBV14 combines with J gene TRBJ2-7; TRBD1 might be the D (5 bases). This sequence was found in a man aged 18 to 30 who had mild COVID-19 (a few samples of this study predate the infection). Cell type and time point are not known. Sequencing input: PBMCs or a T cell subset sorted from them (not recorded which). The CDR3 region is CASSQDESPGYSYEQYF. As DNA, the CDR3 is TGTGCCAGCAGCCAAGATGAGTCGCCAGGGTATTCCTACGAGCAGTACTTC.